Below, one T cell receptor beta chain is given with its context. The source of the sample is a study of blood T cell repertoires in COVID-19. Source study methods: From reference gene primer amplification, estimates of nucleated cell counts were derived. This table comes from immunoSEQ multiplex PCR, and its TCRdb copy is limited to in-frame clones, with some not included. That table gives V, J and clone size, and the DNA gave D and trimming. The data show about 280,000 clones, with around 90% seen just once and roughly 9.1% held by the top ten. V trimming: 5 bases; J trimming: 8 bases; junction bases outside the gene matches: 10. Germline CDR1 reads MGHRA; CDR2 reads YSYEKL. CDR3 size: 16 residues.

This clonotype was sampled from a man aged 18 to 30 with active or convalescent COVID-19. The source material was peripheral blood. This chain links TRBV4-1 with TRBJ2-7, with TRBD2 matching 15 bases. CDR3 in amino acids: CASSALGTSGGYQQYF. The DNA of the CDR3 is TGCGCCAGCAGCGCGCTAGGGACTAGCGGGGGGTATCAGCAGTACTTC.